A selection of T cell receptor beta chains follows, all from one sample in a study of blood T cells in healthy people across ages. MiXCR was run by TCRdb on the 5' RACE reads, yielding one entry per CDR3 protein. The sample consists of roughly 800,000 distinct CDR3 sequences, roughly 25% of them appearing once. These data were likewise used in another study, on T cells of mothers and their children.

Sequences were obtained from blood. Receptors originate from a boy aged 5-17 years in good health. Each CDR3 is given with its conserved first and last residue. The D gene is left open where the match is weak. Only part of the rows carry a size: once, few, many, or a class if the clone is expanded.

d_gene,abundance,v_gene,j_gene,CDR3nt,CDR3aa
TRBD2,-,TRBV29-1,TRBJ2-7,TGCAGCGTCAATAGCGGGAGCTCCTACGAGCAGTACTTC,CSVNSGSSYEQYF
-,few,TRBV27,TRBJ1-5,TGTGCCAGCAGTTTATGGAGGGAGCAGCCCCAGCATTTT,CASSLWREQPQHF
-,-,TRBV18,TRBJ1-1,TGTGCCAGCTCACGCTTTGATCCCGGGGGGGACACTGAAGCTTTCTTT,CASSRFDPGGDTEAFF
-,-,TRBV18,TRBJ2-7,TGTGCCAACTCACCAACTGCCTACGAGCAGTACTTC,CANSPTAYEQYF
-,-,TRBV11-2,TRBJ2-5,TGTGCCAGCAGCTTAGATGTGCCAGGGGTTTTCCAAGAGACCCAGTACTTC,CASSLDVPGVFQETQYF
-,-,TRBV28,TRBJ1-2,TGTGCCAGCAGTTTAGTCATGAATGGCTACACCTTC,CASSLVMNGYTF
-,-,TRBV28,TRBJ2-7,TGTGCCAGCAGTTCCCCGGGGCTAGGGTCCTACGAGCAGTACTTC,CASSSPGLGSYEQYF
-,few,TRBV9,TRBJ1-3,TGTGCCAGCAGCGCCCGGGTGCAGAGCTCTGGAAACACCATATATTTT,CASSARVQSSGNTIYF
TRBD2,few,TRBV5-1,TRBJ2-5,TGCGCCAGCAGCCCCGGGGTAGCGGGGGCTCAAGAGACCCAGTACTTC,CASSPGVAGAQETQYF
TRBD2,few,TRBV5-1,TRBJ2-3,TGCGCCAGCAGCTTGCGACTAGCGGGGATGTCTGCAGATACGCAGTATTTT,CASSLRLAGMSADTQYF
TRBD2,few,TRBV4-1,TRBJ2-2,TGCGCCAGCAGCGGGAGGGCCGGGGAGCTGTTTTTT,CASSGRAGELFF
TRBD2,many,TRBV25-1,TRBJ2-5,TGTGCCAGCAGTAAGGCGGGGGGGCCCTTGGAGACCCAGTACTTC,CASSKAGGPLETQYF
-,-,TRBV9,TRBJ2-1,TGTGCCAGCAGCGTAGGGGGGGGGCATGAGCAGTTCTTC,CASSVGGGHEQFF
-,-,TRBV7-2,TRBJ1-5,TGTGCCAGCAGCTTATTTAGGGGAGACAATCAGCCCCAGCATTTT,CASSLFRGDNQPQHF
-,few,TRBV9,TRBJ1-1,TGTGCCAGCAGCGTATCAGGGCTCAGGACTGAAGCTTTCTTT,CASSVSGLRTEAFF
-,-,TRBV20-1,TRBJ2-1,TGCAGTGCTGGATTGGCGAGGACCCTCAATGAGCAGTTCTTC,CSAGLARTLNEQFF
TRBD2,few,TRBV2,TRBJ2-1,TGTGCCAGCAGTGATCGGAGGGGCGGGGGGGCCACTGAGCAGTTCTTC,CASSDRRGGGATEQFF
-,-,TRBV11-2,TRBJ2-3,TGTGCCAGCAGCTTACAGGGCCTCCTACCAGATACGCAGTATTTT,CASSLQGLLPDTQYF
-,few,TRBV7-8,TRBJ2-7,TGTGCCAGCAGCTTACCAACCAAGGACAGCGATTCCTACGAGCAGTACTTC,CASSLPTKDSDSYEQYF
-,-,TRBV3-1,TRBJ2-5,TGTGCCAGCAGCTTCGGGGTCAAGGGAGAGACCCAGTACTTC,CASSFGVKGETQYF